The 10 T cell receptor beta chains presented below share a single source sample, sequenced in a study of type 1 regulatory T cells. In TCRdb, the reads were re-called with MiXCR into one record per CDR3 protein. The data contain some 20,000 distinct CDR3 sequences, roughly 45% of them singletons. For these receptors, no antigen is known. Sequencing was done on a sample of cultured T cells, either the whole culture or a sorted T cell fraction (not recorded which). The receptors here all came from a human donor in good health.

This chain connects TRBV19 to TRBJ2-6, with D hard to call. This CDR3 spans 15 amino acids. CDR1 LNHDA and CDR2 SQIVND come from the germline V gene (reference sequence). V lost 7 bases and J lost 0, with 10 bases in between. Here the CDR3 DNA reads TGTGCCAGTAAAGAGCTATTCTCTGGGGCCAACGTCCTGACTTTC. As protein: CASKELFSGANVLTF.

This clonotype showed up just a few times. J is TRBJ2-7 and V is TRBV12-3 or TRBV12-4, with D possibly matching TRBD1 (5 bases). The CDR3 is 14 residues long. The ends were cut back, 3 bases at V and 7 bases at J, with 16 bases in the middle. This chain's CDR3 is CASSFRVADVEQYF. The DNA for the CDR3 is TGTGCCAGCAGTTTCAGGGTGGCGGATGTGGAGCAGTACTTC.

The chain couples TRBV4-2 to TRBJ1-1, with a tentative D call TRBD1 (6 bases). CDR1 is LGHNA and CDR2 is YNFKEQ in the germline V gene. With 4 bases removed from V and 4 bases from J, the gap between germline ends came to 19 bases. The CDR3 runs 16 residues. The DNA of the CDR3 is TGTGCCAGCAGCCTTTCAGCGGGGGGGCTGTCCACTGAAGCTTTCTTT. The encoded protein is CASSLSAGGLSTEAFF.

The chain is built from TRBV6-4 and TRBJ2-3; no clear D. V was cut by 4 bases and J by 2 bases, with 16 bases left in between. CDR3 length: 16 residues. The germline gives CDR1 MRHNA, CDR2 SNTAGT. CDR3 amino acids: CASSGWLHLITDTQYF. In DNA, the CDR3 is TGTGCCAGCAGTGGTTGGCTCCACTTAATCACAGATACGCAGTATTTT.

A few counts support this clonotype. The chain employs TRBV18 and TRBJ2-3, with D hard to call. Germline V gene lookup returns CDR1 KGHSH and CDR2 LQKENI. V lost 8 bases and J 5 bases, leaving 11 bases between the germline ends. The CDR3 is made up of 12 amino acids. The CDR3 loop is CASRSAGDTQYF. In DNA, the CDR3 is TGTGCCAGCCGGTCTGCAGGAGATACGCAGTATTTT.

V and J are TRBV4-1 and TRBJ2-1; maybe TRBD1 (6 bases). Trimming removed 1 base from V and 7 bases from J, with 11 bases in between. CDR1 and CDR2 (germline): MGHRA, YSYEKL. The CDR3 spans 14 residues. This CDR3 reads CASSQVQGVNEQFF. Here the CDR3 DNA reads TGCGCCAGCAGCCAAGTACAGGGAGTGAATGAGCAGTTCTTC.

By share of the sample, this clonotype is medium-sized. This chain links TRBV20-1 with TRBJ2-1, with a weak D call TRBD2 (5 bases). Germline loops: CDR1 DFQATT, CDR2 SNEGSKA (reference sequence). This CDR3 comprises 13 residues. Trimming pared 0 bases from V and 3 bases from J, leaving 6 bases between. The CDR3 nucleotides read TGCAGTGCTAGAGATCGGGGCTACAATGAGCAGTTCTTC. Residues: CSARDRGYNEQFF.

The genes are TRBV27 and TRBJ1-1, with a weak D call TRBD1 (5 bases). CDR3 size: 13 residues. Germline V gene data show CDR1 as MNHEY and CDR2 as SMNVEV (reference sequence). V shed 3 bases and J shed 4 bases, with 9 bases lying between them. The CDR3 nucleotides read TGTGCCAGCAGTTTTCAAAGGGGCACTGAAGCTTTCTTT. Encoded protein: CASSFQRGTEAFF.

The gene calls are TRBV6-5 and TRBJ1-1; TRBD1 might be the D (5 bases). V lost 8 bases, J lost 2 bases, and 12 bases lay in between. CDR3 size: 13 residues. CDR1 and CDR2 from the germline V gene are MNHEY and SVGAGI. CDR3 in DNA: TGTGCCAGCGGACAAGGACGAAACACTGAAGCTTTCTTT. Protein sequence: CASGQGRNTEAFF.

The V call is TRBV20-1, the J call TRBJ2-1; D is undetermined. The length of the CDR3 is 13 residues. The ends were cut back, 3 bases at V and 0 bases at J, with 6 bases in the middle. The V gene's germline CDR1 is DFQATT and CDR2 SNEGSKA (reference sequence). CDR3 in amino acids: CSASSDSYNEQFF. As DNA, the CDR3 is TGCAGTGCTAGCAGCGACTCCTACAATGAGCAGTTCTTC.